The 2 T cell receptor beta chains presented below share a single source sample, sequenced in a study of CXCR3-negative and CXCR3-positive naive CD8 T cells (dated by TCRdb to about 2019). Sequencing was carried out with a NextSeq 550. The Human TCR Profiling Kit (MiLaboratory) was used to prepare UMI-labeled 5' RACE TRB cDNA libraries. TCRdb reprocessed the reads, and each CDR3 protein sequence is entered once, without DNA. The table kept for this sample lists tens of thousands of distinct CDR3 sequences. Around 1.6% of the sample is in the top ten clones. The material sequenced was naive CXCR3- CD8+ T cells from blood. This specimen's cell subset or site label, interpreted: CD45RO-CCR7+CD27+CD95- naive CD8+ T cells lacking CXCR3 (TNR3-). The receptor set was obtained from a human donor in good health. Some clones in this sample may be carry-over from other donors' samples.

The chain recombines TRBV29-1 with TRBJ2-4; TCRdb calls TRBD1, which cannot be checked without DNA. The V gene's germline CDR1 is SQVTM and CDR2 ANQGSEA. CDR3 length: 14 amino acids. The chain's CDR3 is CSVRGGTGPDIQYF. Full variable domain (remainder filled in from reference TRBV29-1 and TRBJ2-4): SAVISQKPSRDICQRGTSLTIQCQVDSQVTMMFWYRQQPGQSLTLIATANQGSEATYESGFVIDKFPISRPNLTFSTLTVSNMSPEDSSIYLCSVRGGTGPDIQYFGAGTRLSVL.

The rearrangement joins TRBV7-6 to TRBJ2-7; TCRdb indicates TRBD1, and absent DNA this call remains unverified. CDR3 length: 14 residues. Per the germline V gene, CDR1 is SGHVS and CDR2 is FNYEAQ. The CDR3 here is CASTSTGPSYEQYF. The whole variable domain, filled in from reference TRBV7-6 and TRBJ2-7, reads GAGVSQSPRYKVTKRGQDVALRCDPISGHVSLYWYRQALGQGPEFLTYFNYEAQQDKSGLPNDRFSAERPEGSISTLTIQRTEQRDSAMYRCASTSTGPSYEQYFGPGTRLTVT.